What follows are 22 T cell receptor beta chains derived from one specimen sequenced in a study of shared clonotypes between healthy human individuals. Profiled with immunoSEQ multiplex PCR; TCRdb holds only in-frame clones, not every one. Here the sample spans hundreds of thousands of clones, nearly 98% being singletons. Terminally differentiated effector memory CD45RA+ cells were excluded by CCR7 positive selection of CD45RO-negative cells. Sample: naive CD8+ T cells sorted from blood. The receptors here all came from a man younger than 45 in good health.

The genes are TRBV5-8 and TRBJ2-7; 7 bases are a match to TRBD1. Germline trimming cut 2 bases from V and 3 bases from J; bases unmatched to any gene: 8. This CDR3 is 15 amino acids long. The germline gives CDR1 SGHTS, CDR2 YDEGEE. CDR3 region: CASSFRYRGGYEQYF. DNA of the CDR3: TGTGCCAGCAGCTTTCGCTACAGGGGCGGCTACGAGCAGTACTTC.

As concerns this clone: Other DNA sequences in the same sample also yield this CDR3. The rearrangement joins TRBV29-1 to TRBJ2-1, with TRBD2 matching over 9 bases. CDR1 is SQVTM and CDR2 is ANQGSEA in the germline V gene. CDR3 size: 13 residues. After removal of 4 bases from V and 4 bases from J, the junction contained 2 bases not matched to a gene. In nucleotides, the CDR3 is TGCAGCGTTGTTCTAGCGGGGTACAATGAGCAGTTCTTC. Encoded protein: CSVVLAGYNEQFF.

The J gene is TRBJ2-5, the V gene TRBV29-1; D unclear. The V end lost 2 bases, the J end lost 3 bases, and 10 bases lay between the germline ends. CDR3 length: 13 amino acids. Germline V lookup: CDR1 SQVTM, CDR2 ANQGSEA. CDR3 nucleotide sequence: TGCAGCGTTGAACCCGCGTCGGAAGAGACCCAGTACTTC. Protein product: CSVEPASEETQYF.

The genes are TRBV5-5 and TRBJ2-7; D gene ambiguous. V lost 3 bases to trimming and J lost 3 bases, with 13 bases between them. The CDR3 consists of 14 residues. Germline CDR1 SGHKS, CDR2 YYEKEE (reference sequence). The CDR3 spells CASSYNPSVYEQYF. In nucleotides, the CDR3 is TGTGCCAGCAGCTATAACCCCTCGGTCTACGAGCAGTACTTC.

The chain combines TRBV7-3 with TRBJ2-7; 9 bases align to TRBD2. CDR3 length: 14 residues. Trimming cost V 2 bases and J 6 bases; bases outside gene matches: 5. Germline V CDR1 and CDR2: SGHTA, FQGTGA. The CDR3 region has the DNA TGTGCCAGCAGCTTATCTAGCGGGAAGGGCGAGCAGTACTTC. This translates into CASSLSSGKGEQYF. Filled out from reference TRBV7-3 and TRBJ2-7, the complete variable domain reads GAGVSQTPSNKVTEKGKYVELRCDPISGHTALYWYRQSLGQGPEFLIYFQGTGAADDSGLPNDRFFAVRPEGSVSTLKIQRTERGDSAVYLCASSLSSGKGEQYFGPGTRLTVT.

This chain links TRBV25-1 with TRBJ2-7; D is perhaps TRBD1 (6 bases). The CDR3 is 11 residues long. Trimming stripped 10 bases from V and 6 bases from J, with 13 bases between. Germline loops: CDR1 MGHDK, CDR2 SYGVNS. CDR3 in amino acids: CATELGGEQYF. CDR3 in DNA: TGTGCCACCGAACTAGGGGGCGAGCAGTACTTC.

The chain has TRBV14 and TRBJ1-3; D not certain. V was cut by 0 bases and J by 1 base, with 10 bases left in between. Per the germline V gene, CDR1 is SGHDN and CDR2 is FVKESK. This CDR3 spans 16 amino acids. DNA for the CDR3: TGTGCCAGCAGCCAAGAGGACGGGCCTTCTGGAAACACCATATATTTT. It specifies CASSQEDGPSGNTIYF.

V and J are TRBV27 and TRBJ2-3; 7 positions match TRBD2. Germline loops: CDR1 MNHEY, CDR2 SMNVEV (reference sequence). After removal of 8 bases from V and 2 bases from J, the junction contained 10 bases not matched to a gene. CDR3 length: 15 residues. This chain's CDR3 is CASCYNGDYTDTQYF. The CDR3 nucleotides are TGTGCCAGCTGCTATAACGGGGACTACACAGATACGCAGTATTTT.

A note on this clone: This CDR3 is also generated by other DNA sequences in the sample. The chain joins TRBV6-5 to TRBJ2-2; TRBD2 matches 13 bases. Germline loops: CDR1 MNHEY, CDR2 SVGAGI. This CDR3 has 15 residues. Unmatched junction bases numbered 2, after V lost 2 bases and J lost 8 bases. The CDR3 DNA reads TGTGCCAGCAGTTACGGGACTAGCGGGACTGGGGAGCTGTTTTTT. It yields the protein CASSYGTSGTGELFF.

This rearrangement joins TRBV7-8 to TRBJ2-7; no reliable D call. The CDR3 has 13 amino acids. Per the germline V gene, CDR1 is SGHVS and CDR2 is FQNEAQ. Trimming removed 1 base at V and 1 base at J, with 5 bases between. CDR3 nucleotide sequence: TGTGCCAGCAGCTTAGGGGTTTCCTACGAGCAGTACTTC. Amino acids: CASSLGVSYEQYF.

Notes on this clone: The same CDR3 also results from other DNA sequences found in this sample. The chain couples TRBV28 to TRBJ1-1; D is uncertain. Germline CDR1 and CDR2: MDHEN and SYDVKM. The V and J ends lost 3 bases and 4 bases respectively, with 6 bases between them. The CDR3 has 12 residues. In DNA form, the CDR3 reads TGTGCCAGCAGTTTGAGAGGCACTGAAGCTTTCTTT. It codes for CASSLRGTEAFF. The full variable domain, rest sourced from reference TRBV28 and TRBJ1-1, is DVKVTQSSRYLVKRTGEKVFLECVQDMDHENMFWYRQDPGLGLRLIYFSYDVKMKEKGDIPEGYSVSREKKERFSLILESASTNQTSMYLCASSLRGTEAFFGQGTRLTVV.

The rearrangement uses TRBV6-5 and TRBJ1-2, with no clear D. The CDR3 covers 13 residues. Trimming stripped 6 bases from V and 8 bases from J, with 16 bases between. Germline V gene lookup returns CDR1 MNHEY and CDR2 SVGAGI. CDR3 bases: TGTGCCAGCAGACCCCAAAGTTTGAGGGGCTACACCTTC. Its protein product is CASRPQSLRGYTF.

This clone was observed once. The gene calls are TRBV4-1 and TRBJ2-3; D gene unclear. Trimming left V 4 bases short and J 5 bases short, with 10 bases between. The germline CDR1 and CDR2 sequences are MGHRA and YSYEKL. There are 13 residues in the CDR3. CDR3 residues: CASSLILRDTQYF. The CDR3 nucleotides read TGCGCCAGCAGCCTAATTTTAAGAGATACGCAGTATTTT.

The rearrangement links TRBV9 to TRBJ2-1; 9 bases match TRBD2. This CDR3 is 15 amino acids long. Germline V gene data show CDR1 as SGDLS and CDR2 as YYNGEE. J gave up 8 bases and V 4 bases, and 10 bases lay outside the gene matches. The CDR3 DNA follows: TGTGCCAGCAGCTTCCGGCTAGCGGGATTCGATGAGCAGTTCTTC. It translates to CASSFRLAGFDEQFF.

This chain uses TRBV7-9 with TRBJ1-3; D unclear. CDR1 is SEHNR, CDR2 FQNEAQ, per germline (reference sequence). The germline V and J ends were trimmed by 2 bases and 2 bases, with 19 bases remaining between them. The CDR3 runs to 18 residues. CDR3: CASSLRASWENPGNTIYF. Written as DNA, the CDR3 is TGTGCCAGCAGCTTACGGGCGTCTTGGGAAAACCCTGGAAACACCATATATTTT.

The rearrangement uses TRBV7-9 and TRBJ1-2; D is ambiguous. Trimming pared 2 bases from V and 7 bases from J, leaving 11 bases between. The CDR3 covers 13 residues. Germline V lookup: CDR1 SEHNR, CDR2 FQNEAQ (reference sequence). The CDR3 loop reads CASSLPGFRGYTF. Here the CDR3 DNA reads TGTGCCAGCAGCTTACCGGGTTTCCGTGGCTACACCTTC.

This chain connects TRBV4-3 to TRBJ2-1, with 10 bases that match TRBD2. V gave up 0 bases and J gave up 9 bases; unmatched junction bases: 11. The CDR3 totals 17 residues. CDR1 is LGHNA and CDR2 is YSLEER in the germline V gene. In DNA form, the CDR3 reads TGCGCCAGCAGCCAAGAAGGTTGGGCTAGCGGGAGAGGTGAGCAGTTCTTC. Protein: CASSQEGWASGRGEQFF.

This chain joins TRBV25-1 and TRBJ2-1; maybe TRBD2 (5 bases). The CDR3 has 16 amino acids. Germline V CDR1 and CDR2: MGHDK, SYGVNS. V was pared by 6 bases and J by 0 bases, with 15 bases between. The CDR3 nucleotides read TGTGCCAGCAGAGGAACGAGGGAGAGCTCCTACAATGAGCAGTTCTTC. Protein: CASRGTRESSYNEQFF.

The chain combines TRBV11-2 with TRBJ2-3; D is uncertain. Germline lookup yields CDR1 SGHAT and CDR2 FQNNGV. V lost 3 bases and J 2 bases, leaving 15 bases between the germline ends. CDR3 length: 16 amino acids. The CDR3 nucleotides read TGTGCCAGCAGCTTTGGACCAGCCCCTCTCACAGATACGCAGTATTTT. Protein sequence: CASSFGPAPLTDTQYF.

V usage is TRBV28 and J usage is TRBJ2-7, with 7 bases matching TRBD2. V lost 3 bases and J lost 2; bases outside the gene matches: 4. The CDR3 spans 14 residues. Germline V CDR1 and CDR2: MDHEN, SYDVKM. This CDR3 reads CASSFRGRAYEQYF. The DNA for the CDR3 is TGTGCCAGCAGTTTTCGGGGGAGGGCCTACGAGCAGTACTTC.

The chain links TRBV7-9 to TRBJ2-2; 11 bases match TRBD2. This CDR3 spans 15 amino acids. Germline assignment: CDR1 SEHNR and CDR2 FQNEAQ (reference sequence). The ends lost 5 bases at V and 6 bases at J; junction bases unmatched: 5. The CDR3 DNA reads as TGTGCCAGCAGCCGGACTAGCGGGCCCCCCGGGGAGCTGTTTTTT. Protein sequence: CASSRTSGPPGELFF.

J is TRBJ2-6 and V is TRBV7-2, with D possibly matching TRBD2 (5 bases). Trimming left V 0 bases short and J 0 bases short, with 15 bases between. This CDR3 region has 19 residues. From germline, CDR1 is SGHTA and CDR2 FQGNSA. CDR3 protein: CASSLARLAIGSGANVLTF. The CDR3 bases are TGTGCCAGCAGCTTAGCAAGGCTAGCAATAGGCTCTGGGGCCAACGTCCTGACTTTC.